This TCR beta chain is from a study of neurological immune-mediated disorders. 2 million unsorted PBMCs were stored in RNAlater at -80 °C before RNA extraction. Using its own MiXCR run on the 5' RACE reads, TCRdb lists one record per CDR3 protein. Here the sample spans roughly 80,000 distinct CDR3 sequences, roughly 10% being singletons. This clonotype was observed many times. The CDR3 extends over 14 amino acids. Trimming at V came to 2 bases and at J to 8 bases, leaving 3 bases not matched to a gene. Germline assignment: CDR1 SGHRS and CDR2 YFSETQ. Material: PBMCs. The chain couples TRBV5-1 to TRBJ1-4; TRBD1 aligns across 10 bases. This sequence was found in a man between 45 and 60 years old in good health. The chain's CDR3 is CASSLPGQGEKLFF. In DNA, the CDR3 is TGCGCCAGCAGCTTACCGGGACAGGGGGAAAAACTGTTTTTT.